The 6 T cell receptor beta chains below all came from one sample that was sequenced in a study of blood T cell repertoires in COVID-19. Data came from immunoSEQ multiplex PCR; TCRdb stores just in-frame clones and leaves some out. The repertoire consists of approximately 210,000 clones, with roughly 86% occurring once and the leading ten covering about 12%. Sequencing was done on a sample of peripheral blood. The receptors were gathered from a woman between 40 and 55 years old with acute or convalescent COVID-19.

V gene TRBV11-3 combines with J gene TRBJ2-7; perhaps TRBD1 as D (5 bases). With 3 bases removed from V and 3 bases from J, the gap between germline ends came to 15 bases. From germline, CDR1 is SGHNT and CDR2 YENEEA. The CDR3 has 15 amino acids. This CDR3 is CASSLRHGQGYEQYF. CDR3 coding DNA: TGTGCCAGCAGCTTGCGTCACGGGCAGGGCTACGAGCAGTACTTC. Filled out from reference TRBV11-3 and TRBJ2-7, the complete variable domain reads EAGVVQSPRYKIIEKKQPVAFWCNPISGHNTLYWYLQNLGQGPELLIRYENEEAVDDSQLPKDRFSAERLKGVDSTLKIQPAELGDSAVYLCASSLRHGQGYEQYFGPGTRLTVT.

This clone was counted many times. Other nucleotide sequences in the sample specify the same CDR3. The chain employs TRBV29-1 and TRBJ1-2; D unresolved. From germline, CDR1 is SQVTM and CDR2 ANQGSEA. V lost 5 bases and J 0 bases, leaving 7 bases between the germline ends. The CDR3 extends over 12 amino acids. The DNA of the CDR3 is TGCAGCGTTAGCGCCTCTAACTATGGCTACACCTTC. Translating it yields CSVSASNYGYTF. The entire variable domain, with the rest obtained from reference TRBV29-1 and TRBJ1-2, is as follows: SAVISQKPSRDICQRGTSLTIQCQVDSQVTMMFWYRQQPGQSLTLIATANQGSEATYESGFVIDKFPISRPNLTFSTLTVSNMSPEDSSIYLCSVSASNYGYTFGSGTRLTVV.

The chain carries TRBV7-8 and TRBJ2-1; 12 bases are a match to TRBD2. Per germline, CDR1 SGHVS and CDR2 FQNEAQ. The length of the CDR3 is 16 residues. The V and J ends lost 2 bases and 7 bases, in that order; junction bases with no gene match: 6. As DNA, the CDR3 is TGTGCCAGCAGCTTACGGCTAGCGGGGGGGCAGAATGAGCAGTTCTTC. Translation gives CASSLRLAGGQNEQFF. The variable domain in full, completed from reference TRBV7-8 and TRBJ2-1, reads GAGVSQSPRYKVAKRGQDVALRCDPISGHVSLFWYQQALGQGPEFLTYFQNEAQLDKSGLPSDRFFAERPEGSVSTLKIQRTQQEDSAVYLCASSLRLAGGQNEQFFGPGTRLTVL.

This clone was seen a few times. V gene TRBV3-1 (or the pseudogene TRBV3-2) combines with J gene TRBJ1-2; maybe TRBD1 (6 bases). Germline assignment: CDR1 LGHDT and CDR2 YNNKEL (reference sequence). V was clipped by 3 bases and J by 1 base, with 12 bases between them. The CDR3 is 15 residues long. The CDR3 DNA reads as TGTGCCAGCAGCCAGGGGGCGATATATAACTATGGCTACACCTTC. Translation gives CASSQGAIYNYGYTF.

The V and J genes are TRBV19 and TRBJ2-1; D is possibly TRBD2 (6 bases). V was clipped by 4 bases and J by 0 bases, with 10 bases between them. CDR3 length: 15 amino acids. The V gene's germline CDR1 is LNHDA and CDR2 SQIVND (reference sequence). For the CDR3, the DNA is TGTGCCAGTAGTAGGGGGGTAATCTCCTACAATGAGCAGTTCTTC. It codes for CASSRGVISYNEQFF.

The chain carries TRBV24-1 and TRBJ2-7; 9 bases are a match to TRBD1. The V gene end was trimmed by 6 bases and the J gene end by 7 bases; junction bases not matched to a gene: 9. Germline CDR1 reads KGHDR; CDR2 reads SFDVKD. The CDR3 is 14 residues long. CDR3 residues: CATSPGTGMCEQYF. The CDR3 DNA is TGTGCCACCAGTCCCGGGACAGGGATGTGTGAGCAGTACTTC.